This passage covers 11 T cell receptor beta chains from one sample sequenced in a study of beta chain features in type 1 diabetes. Reverse transcription of all isolated RNA meant that expressed TCRB transcripts were sequenced. Generated by immunoSEQ multiplex PCR, the TCRdb table keeps only in-frame clones and is missing some. The table lists approximately 40,000 clones, about 50% of them singletons. Sequenced: stem cell memory CD4+ T cells from blood. All receptors come from a woman younger than 45 in good health.

The genes are TRBV7-2 and TRBJ2-5, with unresolved D. Looked up from germline, CDR1 is SGHTA and CDR2 is FQGNSA. This CDR3 has 13 amino acids. Between the trimmed V and J ends, which lost 2 bases and 11 bases, there was a span of 15 bases. The CDR3 region is CASSLSEVPQQYF. In DNA form, the CDR3 reads TGTGCCAGCAGCTTATCTGAAGTCCCCCAGCAGTACTTC.

J is TRBJ2-5 and V is TRBV5-1; TRBD2 agrees at 7 bases. After removal of 1 base from V and 5 bases from J, the junction contained 8 bases not matched to a gene. The CDR3 runs 15 residues. Per the germline V gene, CDR1 is SGHRS and CDR2 is YFSETQ. This chain's CDR3 is CASSLTGGFTETQYF. CDR3 sequence (DNA): TGCGCCAGCAGCTTGACGGGAGGTTTCACGGAGACCCAGTACTTC.

This chain joins TRBV28 and TRBJ1-1; 12 nucleotides match TRBD1. The CDR3 consists of 13 residues. CDR1 and CDR2 from the germline V gene are MDHEN and SYDVKM. The V and J ends lost 6 bases and 9 bases, in that order; junction bases with no gene match: 5. The CDR3 DNA is TGTGCCAGCAGACAGGGACAGGGGGCACAAGCTTTCTTT. This codes for CASRQGQGAQAFF.

The rearrangement joins TRBV6-1 to TRBJ2-5; TRBD1 agrees at 7 bases. V was clipped by 4 bases and J by 5 bases; unmatched bases: 19. The CDR3 totals 18 residues. From germline, CDR1 is MNHNS and CDR2 SASEGT. The CDR3 coding sequence is TGTGCCAGCAGTGTTGGCTATAGCAGATACAACAGGGGTGAGACCCAGTACTTC. Amino acids: CASSVGYSRYNRGETQYF.

V and J are TRBV10-2 and TRBJ1-1; D might be TRBD1 (6 bases). This CDR3 comprises 14 residues. From germline, CDR1 is WSHSY and CDR2 SAAADI. Trimming removed 4 bases at V and 4 bases at J, with 13 bases between. CDR3 region: CASSGQGRGTEAFF. The CDR3 coding sequence is TGCGCCAGCAGTGGGCAGGGGAGGGGCACTGAAGCTTTCTTT.

This clone was seen a handful of times. This chain connects TRBV4-3 to TRBJ2-1; 8 positions match TRBD2. CDR3 size: 16 residues. V lost 0 bases to trimming and J lost 7 bases; unmatched junction nucleotides: 8. The germline V gene encodes CDR1 LGHNA and CDR2 YSLEER. The CDR3 DNA reads TGCGCCAGCAGCCAAGATCCAAGCGGGAGTGTTAATGAGCAGTTCTTC. It is translated as CASSQDPSGSVNEQFF.

This sequence joins TRBV30 and TRBJ1-1; D uncertain. The CDR3 has 13 amino acids. Trimming pared 3 bases from V and 5 bases from J, leaving 13 bases between. CDR1 GTSNPN and CDR2 SVGIG come from the germline V gene (reference sequence). CDR3 sequence (DNA): TGTGCCTGGAGAATTCAAACGGGGACTGAAGCTTTCTTT. It codes for CAWRIQTGTEAFF. Looking up the rest from reference TRBV30 and TRBJ1-1 gives the full variable domain: SQTIHQWPATLVQPVGSPLSLECTVEGTSNPNLYWYRQAAGRGLQLLFYSVGIGQISSEVPQNLSASRPQDRQFILSSKKLLLSDSGFYLCAWRIQTGTEAFFGQGTRLTVV.

Only a few counts were recorded for this clone. The V and J genes are TRBV18 and TRBJ2-2; 7 bases fit TRBD2. CDR1 and CDR2 from the germline V gene are KGHSH and LQKENI. The junction had 7 bases not matched to a gene; V was cut back by 3 bases and J by 3 bases. This CDR3 is built from 16 residues. Here the CDR3 DNA reads TGTGCCAGCTCACCCCCGACTAGCTGGGACACCGGGGAGCTGTTTTTT. Protein sequence: CASSPPTSWDTGELFF.

The chain combines TRBV4-3 with TRBJ2-5; 10 nucleotides line up with TRBD2. V gave up 4 bases and J gave up 5 bases; unmatched junction bases: 4. From germline, CDR1 is LGHNA and CDR2 YSLEER. The CDR3 is 14 residues long. DNA of the CDR3: TGCGCCAGCAGCCTGGGACTAGCGCGGGAGACCCAGTACTTC. Amino acids: CASSLGLARETQYF.

This clone has more than one count but fewer than ten. The chain joins TRBV18 to TRBJ2-6; D is possibly TRBD2 (5 bases). Germline loops: CDR1 KGHSH, CDR2 LQKENI. The V end lost 2 bases, the J end lost 1 base, and 6 bases lay between the germline ends. The CDR3 contains 15 residues. Here the CDR3 reads CASSPEGSGANVLTF. The CDR3 bases are TGTGCCAGCTCACCAGAGGGATCTGGGGCCAACGTCCTGACTTTC.

This clone was counted a single time. J is TRBJ2-5 and V is TRBV29-1; D is ambiguous. Trimming stripped 4 bases from V and 4 bases from J, with 13 bases between. CDR1 is SQVTM and CDR2 is ANQGSEA in the germline V gene. The CDR3 has 13 residues. CDR3 amino acids: CSVATRLGETQYF. DNA of the CDR3: TGCAGCGTTGCGACAAGGTTGGGAGAGACCCAGTACTTC.